This passage covers 7 T cell receptor beta chains from one sample sequenced in a study of T cell changes during pregnancy in multiple sclerosis. Libraries were prepared by immunoSEQ multiplex PCR; TCRdb keeps only in-frame clonotypes and omits some of them. The sample includes 40,000 to 55,000 clones, approximately 90% seen only once; the top ten take roughly 0.72%. This specimen was CD4+ T cells from peripheral blood mononuclear cells, taken before pregnancy. Source of these receptors: a female donor with multiple sclerosis, enrolled in a pregnancy study.

This CDR3 reads CASSSPGQGARNEQFF. CDR3 coding DNA: TGCGCCAGCAGCTCTCCGGGACAGGGGGCGCGGAATGAGCAGTTCTTC. V usage is TRBV5-1 and J usage is TRBJ2-1, with 12 bases identical to TRBD1. Germline CDR1 reads SGHRS; CDR2 reads YFSETQ. Trimming cost V 3 bases and J 7 bases; bases outside gene matches: 8. The CDR3 is 16 amino acids.

This clone occurred once. V usage is TRBV30 and J usage is TRBJ1-1; weak D call: TRBD1 (6 bases). V was pared by 2 bases and J by 1 base, with 11 bases between. Germline lookup yields CDR1 GTSNPN and CDR2 SVGIG (reference sequence). This CDR3 is 14 amino acids long. CDR3 region: CAWSIWGPNTEAFF. CDR3 nucleotide sequence: TGTGCCTGGAGTATATGGGGGCCGAACACTGAAGCTTTCTTT.

The chain combines TRBV4-2 with TRBJ2-5; the D gene is possibly TRBD1 (5 bases). This CDR3 is built from 14 residues. Germline CDR1 and CDR2: LGHNA and YNFKEQ. Trimming shortened V by 1 base and J by 4 bases, and 10 bases separated the two germline ends. The chain's CDR3 is CASSQGDQGETQYF. The CDR3 nucleotides read TGTGCCAGCAGCCAAGGTGACCAGGGAGAGACCCAGTACTTC.

This chain uses TRBV11-3 with TRBJ1-1; perhaps TRBD1 as D (6 bases). The CDR3 totals 17 residues. V was pared by 2 bases and J by 2 bases, with 18 bases between. The germline V gene has CDR1 SGHNT and CDR2 YENEEA. The CDR3 loop is CASSLPADSVTNTEAFF. The CDR3, as DNA: TGTGCCAGCAGCTTACCGGCGGACAGCGTAACTAACACTGAAGCTTTCTTT.

The rearrangement uses TRBV11-1 and TRBJ2-5; TRBD1 agrees at 8 bases. CDR1 and CDR2 from the germline V gene are SGHAT and FQDESV (reference sequence). V lost 5 bases to trimming and J lost 5 bases; unmatched junction nucleotides: 1. The length of the CDR3 is 12 residues. In nucleotides, the CDR3 is TGTGCCAGCAGCCGGACAGGGGAGACCCAGTACTTC. Translating it yields CASSRTGETQYF.

CDR3 coding DNA: TGCAGCGTTGGAAGCAGGACGAACACCGGGGAGCTGTTTTTT. Protein product: CSVGSRTNTGELFF. J is TRBJ2-2 and V is TRBV29-1; no reliable D call. The CDR3 is 14 residues long. V gave up 4 bases and J gave up 0 bases, with 9 bases separating them. Per the germline V gene, CDR1 is SQVTM and CDR2 is ANQGSEA.

This clone has a single count. This sequence joins TRBV5-1 and TRBJ1-1; D might be TRBD1 (6 bases). Germline V gene sequence: CDR1 SGHRS, CDR2 YFSETQ. There are 15 residues in the CDR3. Trimming cost V 4 bases and J 6 bases, with 19 bases left between them. The CDR3 nucleotides read TGCGCCAGCAGCGTTGGTAGTGGGGGCGCGGCTGAAGCTTTCTTT. As protein: CASSVGSGGAAEAFF.